This is a list of T cell receptor beta chains from one sample in a study of post-analysis software for immune sequencing data. In TCRdb, the PCR reads were re-called with MiXCR into one record per CDR3 protein. The sample holds hundreds of thousands of distinct CDR3 sequences, approximately 30% seen once. The material sequenced was blood. Receptor source: a girl aged 5 to 17 with multiple sclerosis. CDR3s include the opening cysteine and the closing phenylalanine or tryptophan. Fields, in order: J gene, D gene, V gene, clone size, CDR3 protein, CDR3 DNA. The D gene is left open where the match is weak. A clone size is listed for some rows: how often the clone was seen (once, few, many), or a class if it is expanded.

j_gene: TRBJ2-5; d_gene: NA; v_gene: TRBV7-2; abundance: many; CDR3aa: CASSFSRWGETQYF; CDR3nt: TGTGCCAGCAGCTTCTCGCGGTGGGGAGAGACCCAGTACTTC
j_gene: TRBJ2-7; d_gene: NA; v_gene: TRBV11-2; abundance: few; CDR3aa: CASSSDSGGTSYEQYF; CDR3nt: TGTGCCAGCAGCTCTGACAGTGGTGGGACCTCCTACGAGCAGTACTTC
j_gene: TRBJ2-5; d_gene: NA; v_gene: TRBV28; abundance: few; CDR3aa: CASRTIGRDQETQYF; CDR3nt: TGTGCCAGCAGGACTATCGGAAGGGACCAAGAGACCCAGTACTTC
j_gene: TRBJ1-5; d_gene: NA; v_gene: TRBV29-1; abundance: few; CDR3aa: CSVAVGQGLGQPQHF; CDR3nt: TGCAGCGTTGCGGTGGGGCAGGGTCTTGGTCAGCCCCAGCATTTT
j_gene: TRBJ2-3; d_gene: NA; v_gene: TRBV7-2; abundance: NA; CDR3aa: CASSLIGTDTQYF; CDR3nt: TGTGCCAGCAGCTTAATCGGTACAGATACGCAGTATTTT
j_gene: TRBJ2-1; d_gene: TRBD1; v_gene: TRBV6-5; abundance: few; CDR3aa: CASSPIQGAVNEQFF; CDR3nt: TGTGCCAGCAGTCCTATACAGGGGGCGGTCAATGAGCAGTTCTTC
j_gene: TRBJ2-7; d_gene: NA; v_gene: TRBV6-2/TRBV6-3; abundance: few; CDR3aa: CASKRGYEQYF; CDR3nt: TGTGCCAGCAAACGGGGCTACGAGCAGTACTTC
j_gene: TRBJ2-1; d_gene: TRBD2; v_gene: TRBV4-1; abundance: NA; CDR3aa: CASSQDRVAGPSYNEQFF; CDR3nt: TGCGCCAGCAGCCAAGATCGTGTAGCGGGACCCTCCTACAATGAGCAGTTCTTC
j_gene: TRBJ2-1; d_gene: NA; v_gene: TRBV7-2; abundance: few; CDR3aa: CASSFASDEQFF; CDR3nt: TGTGCCAGCAGCTTTGCCAGCGATGAGCAGTTCTTC
j_gene: TRBJ2-7; d_gene: TRBD2; v_gene: TRBV9; abundance: once; CDR3aa: CASSSRTSGRLNEQYF; CDR3nt: TGTGCCAGCAGCTCCCGGACTAGCGGGAGACTCAATGAGCAGTACTTC
j_gene: TRBJ2-7; d_gene: NA; v_gene: TRBV27; abundance: few; CDR3aa: CASRGLGGVGGGDNEQYF; CDR3nt: TGTGCCAGCAGGGGTCTGGGGGGAGTAGGAGGGGGGGACAATGAGCAGTACTTC
j_gene: TRBJ1-4; d_gene: TRBD1; v_gene: TRBV7-9; abundance: few; CDR3aa: CASSRTGSNEKLFF; CDR3nt: TGTGCCAGCAGCCGGACAGGGTCTAATGAAAAACTGTTTTTT
j_gene: TRBJ1-1; d_gene: NA; v_gene: TRBV7-2; abundance: few; CDR3aa: CASSLALVGNSEAFF; CDR3nt: TGTGCCAGCAGCTTAGCGTTGGTCGGGAACAGTGAAGCTTTCTTT
j_gene: TRBJ2-1; d_gene: NA; v_gene: TRBV7-9; abundance: few; CDR3aa: CASSFSAAYNEQFF; CDR3nt: TGTGCCAGCAGCTTTTCCGCGGCCTACAATGAGCAGTTCTTC
j_gene: TRBJ1-2; d_gene: NA; v_gene: TRBV5-8; abundance: once; CDR3aa: CASSWGLGVGYGCTF; CDR3nt: TGTGCCAGCAGCTGGGGTCTGGGTGTGGGCTATGGCTGCACCTTC
j_gene: TRBJ2-2; d_gene: NA; v_gene: TRBV5-1; abundance: NA; CDR3aa: CASSPRPAGELFF; CDR3nt: TGCGCCAGCAGCCCAAGACCTGCCGGGGAGCTGTTTTTT
j_gene: TRBJ2-5; d_gene: NA; v_gene: TRBV6-6; abundance: NA; CDR3aa: CASSYSKQGQETQYF; CDR3nt: TGTGCCAGCAGTTACTCAAAACAGGGTCAAGAGACCCAGTACTTC
j_gene: TRBJ2-2; d_gene: TRBD2; v_gene: TRBV7-2; abundance: once; CDR3aa: CASSITSGGAGELFF; CDR3nt: TGTGCCAGCAGCATCACTAGCGGGGGGGCCGGGGAGCTGTTTTTT
j_gene: TRBJ1-4; d_gene: NA; v_gene: TRBV27; abundance: few; CDR3aa: CASSLQGRSNEKLFF; CDR3nt: TGTGCCAGCAGTTTACAGGGGAGGAGCAATGAAAAACTGTTTTTT
j_gene: TRBJ2-6; d_gene: TRBD2; v_gene: TRBV5-5; abundance: few; CDR3aa: CASSPAAGVGSGANVLTF; CDR3nt: TGTGCCAGCAGCCCCGCGGCGGGGGTTGGTTCTGGGGCCAACGTCCTGACTTTC
j_gene: TRBJ2-7; d_gene: NA; v_gene: TRBV3-1; abundance: few; CDR3aa: CASSWGRQSYEQYF; CDR3nt: TGTGCCAGCAGCTGGGGCAGACAATCCTACGAGCAGTACTTC
j_gene: TRBJ2-5; d_gene: NA; v_gene: TRBV7-2; abundance: few; CDR3aa: CASSLGTAEQYF; CDR3nt: TGTGCCAGCAGCTTAGGAACGGCGGAGCAGTACTTC
j_gene: TRBJ2-7; d_gene: NA; v_gene: TRBV7-2; abundance: many; CDR3aa: CASSLGMVYEQYF; CDR3nt: TGTGCCAGCAGCTTAGGTATGGTCTACGAGCAGTACTTC
j_gene: TRBJ2-7; d_gene: TRBD2; v_gene: TRBV4-3; abundance: few; CDR3aa: CASSPSLGREGRDEQYF; CDR3nt: TGCGCCAGCAGCCCATCTCTGGGGCGGGAGGGCCGCGACGAGCAGTACTTC
j_gene: TRBJ2-1; d_gene: NA; v_gene: TRBV9; abundance: NA; CDR3aa: CASSVYSNEQFF; CDR3nt: TGTGCCAGCAGCGTCTATTCGAATGAGCAGTTCTTC
j_gene: TRBJ2-1; d_gene: TRBD1; v_gene: TRBV29-1; abundance: NA; CDR3aa: CSVERQGAYNEQFF; CDR3nt: TGCAGTGTTGAAAGACAGGGGGCTTACAATGAGCAGTTCTTC
j_gene: TRBJ2-1; d_gene: TRBD2; v_gene: TRBV9; abundance: NA; CDR3aa: CASSVAGGSTYNEQFF; CDR3nt: TGTGCCAGCAGCGTAGCGGGGGGGAGCACCTACAATGAGCAGTTCTTC
j_gene: TRBJ2-1; d_gene: TRBD2; v_gene: TRBV27; abundance: once; CDR3aa: CASSLSGGGPYNEQFF; CDR3nt: TGTGCCAGCAGTTTATCCGGGGGGGGACCATACAATGAGCAGTTCTTC
j_gene: TRBJ2-3; d_gene: TRBD2; v_gene: TRBV6-6; abundance: NA; CDR3aa: CASRTSGGPTDTQYF; CDR3nt: TGTGCCAGCAGGACTAGCGGGGGGCCTACAGATACGCAGTATTTT
j_gene: TRBJ2-2; d_gene: NA; v_gene: TRBV29-1; abundance: NA; CDR3aa: CSVGSRLNTGERFF; CDR3nt: TGCAGCGTTGGCTCGCGGCTAAACACCGGGGAGCGGTTTTTT
j_gene: TRBJ2-3; d_gene: NA; v_gene: TRBV5-1; abundance: NA; CDR3aa: CASSLVSSEGGTDTQYF; CDR3nt: TGCGCCAGCAGCTTGGTATCGAGCGAGGGAGGCACAGATACGCAGTATTTT
j_gene: TRBJ2-1; d_gene: NA; v_gene: TRBV20-1; abundance: few; CDR3aa: CSARASGEQFF; CDR3nt: TGCAGTGCTAGAGCGTCTGGGGAGCAGTTCTTC
j_gene: TRBJ1-1; d_gene: NA; v_gene: TRBV6-4; abundance: few; CDR3aa: CASSKTQNTEAFF; CDR3nt: TGTGCCAGCAGTAAGACACAGAACACTGAAGCTTTCTTT
j_gene: TRBJ2-6; d_gene: NA; v_gene: TRBV4-3; abundance: few; CDR3aa: CASSHSSSGANVLTF; CDR3nt: TGCGCCAGCAGCCACTCAAGCTCTGGGGCCAACGTCCTGACTTTC
j_gene: TRBJ2-1; d_gene: NA; v_gene: TRBV6-6; abundance: few; CDR3aa: CASSYTGPNYNEQFF; CDR3nt: TGTGCCAGCAGTTACACAGGGCCCAATTACAATGAGCAGTTCTTC
j_gene: TRBJ1-6; d_gene: NA; v_gene: TRBV3-1; abundance: few; CDR3aa: CASSQGRGGNSPLHF; CDR3nt: TGTGCCAGCAGCCAAGGAAGGGGGGGGAATTCACCCCTCCACTTT
j_gene: TRBJ1-2; d_gene: NA; v_gene: TRBV6-5; abundance: NA; CDR3aa: CASIRGPGDGYTF; CDR3nt: TGTGCCAGCATCCGGGGGCCGGGGGATGGCTACACCTTC
j_gene: TRBJ2-2; d_gene: NA; v_gene: TRBV4-3; abundance: NA; CDR3aa: CASSLTLSRGLASLAGELFF; CDR3nt: TGCGCCAGCAGCCTCACGCTCTCACGGGGGCTGGCCTCGTTGGCCGGGGAGCTGTTTTTT
j_gene: TRBJ2-2; d_gene: TRBD2; v_gene: TRBV4-2; abundance: NA; CDR3aa: CASSTSGGAPGELFF; CDR3nt: TGTGCCAGCAGTACTAGCGGGGGGGCCCCCGGGGAGCTGTTTTTT
j_gene: TRBJ2-3; d_gene: TRBD1; v_gene: TRBV5-1; abundance: NA; CDR3aa: CASSSDRGVQDTQYF; CDR3nt: TGCGCCAGCAGCTCGGACAGGGGCGTCCAGGATACGCAGTATTTT
j_gene: TRBJ2-4; d_gene: NA; v_gene: TRBV25-1; abundance: NA; CDR3aa: CASSEFRPGVSKNIQYF; CDR3nt: TGTGCCAGCAGTGAATTCAGGCCGGGGGTTTCCAAAAACATTCAGTACTTC
j_gene: TRBJ2-3; d_gene: NA; v_gene: TRBV20-1; abundance: NA; CDR3aa: CSAHRGGDTQYF; CDR3nt: TGCAGTGCCCACAGAGGGGGAGATACGCAGTATTTT
j_gene: TRBJ2-5; d_gene: TRBD1; v_gene: TRBV12-3/TRBV12-4; abundance: many; CDR3aa: CASSPNRDRFQETQYF; CDR3nt: TGTGCCAGCAGTCCCAACCGGGACAGGTTTCAAGAGACCCAGTACTTC
j_gene: TRBJ2-2; d_gene: TRBD2; v_gene: TRBV7-8; abundance: NA; CDR3aa: CASSTWTSDLKELFF; CDR3nt: TGTGCCAGCAGCACCTGGACTAGCGACCTCAAAGAGCTGTTTTTT
j_gene: TRBJ1-2; d_gene: NA; v_gene: TRBV3-1; abundance: NA; CDR3aa: CTSSQDLQHSTTF; CDR3nt: TGTACCAGCAGCCAAGACCTACAGCACTCCACCACCTTC
j_gene: TRBJ2-1; d_gene: NA; v_gene: TRBV6-5; abundance: few; CDR3aa: CASSSGRRNEQFF; CDR3nt: TGTGCCAGCAGCTCGGGACGACGGAATGAGCAGTTCTTC
j_gene: TRBJ2-7; d_gene: NA; v_gene: TRBV29-1; abundance: many; CDR3aa: CSVEGPGSNEQYF; CDR3nt: TGCAGCGTTGAAGGACCAGGGAGTAACGAGCAGTACTTC
j_gene: TRBJ1-1; d_gene: NA; v_gene: TRBV5-1; abundance: few; CDR3aa: CASSLVVQSEAFF; CDR3nt: TGCGCCAGCAGCTTGGTGGTTCAGAGCGAAGCTTTCTTT
j_gene: TRBJ2-1; d_gene: TRBD2; v_gene: TRBV4-3; abundance: NA; CDR3aa: CASSQTRTHRDIAGVAYNEQFF; CDR3nt: TGCGCCAGCAGCCAGACCCGAACCCACAGGGACATAGCGGGAGTCGCCTACAATGAGCAGTTCTTC
j_gene: TRBJ2-1; d_gene: TRBD2; v_gene: TRBV29-1; abundance: few; CDR3aa: CSAMGAGVMYEQFF; CDR3nt: TGCAGCGCCATGGGAGCGGGAGTAATGTATGAGCAGTTCTTC
j_gene: TRBJ2-7; d_gene: TRBD2; v_gene: TRBV20-1; abundance: few; CDR3aa: CSAAPTSGSAEQYF; CDR3nt: TGCAGTGCTGCACCGACTAGCGGGAGTGCCGAGCAGTACTTC
j_gene: TRBJ1-2; d_gene: NA; v_gene: TRBV6-5; abundance: few; CDR3aa: CASRPQGRPGGGYTF; CDR3nt: TGTGCCAGCAGGCCCCAGGGACGTCCAGGAGGAGGCTACACCTTC